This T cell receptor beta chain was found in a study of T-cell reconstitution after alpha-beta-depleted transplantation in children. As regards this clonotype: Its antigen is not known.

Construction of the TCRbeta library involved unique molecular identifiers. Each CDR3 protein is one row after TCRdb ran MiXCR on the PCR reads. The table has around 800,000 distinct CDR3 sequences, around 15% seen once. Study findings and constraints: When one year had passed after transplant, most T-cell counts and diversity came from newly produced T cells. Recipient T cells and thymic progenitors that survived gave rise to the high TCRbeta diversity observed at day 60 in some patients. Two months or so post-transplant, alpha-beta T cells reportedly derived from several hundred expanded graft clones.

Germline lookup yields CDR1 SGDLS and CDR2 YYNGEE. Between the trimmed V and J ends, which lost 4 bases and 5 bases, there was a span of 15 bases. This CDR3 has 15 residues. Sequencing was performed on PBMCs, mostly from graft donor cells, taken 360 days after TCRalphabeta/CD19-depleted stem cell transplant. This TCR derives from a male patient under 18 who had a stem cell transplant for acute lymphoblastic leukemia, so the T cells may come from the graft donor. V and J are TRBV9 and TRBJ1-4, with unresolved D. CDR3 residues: CASSPGSGRNEKLFF. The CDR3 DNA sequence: TGTGCCAGCAGCCCTGGGTCCGGTAGAAATGAAAAACTGTTTTTT.